This T cell receptor beta chain was sequenced during a study of T cells after yellow fever vaccination. Study-wide results and caveats: Though weaker, the secondary response peaked faster, on day 5 versus 15. After the booster, 96% of CD4 and approximately 87% of CD8 primary-response clones were re-detected. The bulk population could contribute abundant contaminating clonotypes to FACS-sorted repertoires.

The CDR3 loop spans 14 amino acids. Trimming took 4 bases from V and 1 from J, leaving 8 bases between them. Germline CDR1 is SGHRS and CDR2 is YFSETQ. TCRdb ran MiXCR on the 5' RACE reads and lists one entry per CDR3 protein. Here the sample spans more than 120,000 distinct CDR3 sequences, 7.7% being singletons. Ten or more counts support this clonotype. The antigen remains undetermined. The sequence was obtained from a young man who received the YFV17D yellow fever vaccine. V usage is TRBV5-1 and J usage is TRBJ2-2; D uncertain. Source: CD4+ T cells sorted from PBMCs, taken 5 days after the yellow fever booster vaccination. The CDR3 nucleotides read TGCGCCAGCAGCGCGGACGAGAACACCGGGGAGCTGTTTTTT. This encodes CASSADENTGELFF.